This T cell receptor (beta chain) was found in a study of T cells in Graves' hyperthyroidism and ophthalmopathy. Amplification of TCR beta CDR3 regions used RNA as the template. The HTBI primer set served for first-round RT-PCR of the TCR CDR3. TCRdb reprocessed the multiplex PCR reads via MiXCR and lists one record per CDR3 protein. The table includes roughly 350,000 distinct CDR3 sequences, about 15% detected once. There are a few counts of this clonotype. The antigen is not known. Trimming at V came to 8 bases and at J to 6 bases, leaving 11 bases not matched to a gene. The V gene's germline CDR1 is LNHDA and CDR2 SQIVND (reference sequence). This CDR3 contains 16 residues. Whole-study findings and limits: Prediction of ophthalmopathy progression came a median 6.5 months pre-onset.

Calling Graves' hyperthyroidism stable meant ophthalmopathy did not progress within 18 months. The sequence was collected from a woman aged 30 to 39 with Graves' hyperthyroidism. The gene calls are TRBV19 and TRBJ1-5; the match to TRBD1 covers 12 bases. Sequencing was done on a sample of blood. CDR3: CASSTGTGGFLQPQHF. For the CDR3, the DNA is TGTGCCAGTTCTACCGGGACAGGGGGCTTTCTTCAGCCCCAGCATTTT.